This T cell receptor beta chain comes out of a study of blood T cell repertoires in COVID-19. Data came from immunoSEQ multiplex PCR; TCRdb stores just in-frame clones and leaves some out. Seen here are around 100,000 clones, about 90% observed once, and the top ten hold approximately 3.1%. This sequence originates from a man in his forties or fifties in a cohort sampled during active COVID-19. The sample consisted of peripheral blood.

The CDR3 spells CASSLGTSGAETQYF. The CDR3 DNA reads TGCGCCAGCAGCTTGGGGACTAGCGGGGCAGAGACCCAGTACTTC. The chain recombines TRBV5-1 with TRBJ2-5, with 12 bases fitting TRBD2. The CDR3 totals 15 residues. CDR1 SGHRS and CDR2 YFSETQ come from the germline V gene. Germline trimming cut 0 bases from V and 4 bases from J; bases unmatched to any gene: 1.